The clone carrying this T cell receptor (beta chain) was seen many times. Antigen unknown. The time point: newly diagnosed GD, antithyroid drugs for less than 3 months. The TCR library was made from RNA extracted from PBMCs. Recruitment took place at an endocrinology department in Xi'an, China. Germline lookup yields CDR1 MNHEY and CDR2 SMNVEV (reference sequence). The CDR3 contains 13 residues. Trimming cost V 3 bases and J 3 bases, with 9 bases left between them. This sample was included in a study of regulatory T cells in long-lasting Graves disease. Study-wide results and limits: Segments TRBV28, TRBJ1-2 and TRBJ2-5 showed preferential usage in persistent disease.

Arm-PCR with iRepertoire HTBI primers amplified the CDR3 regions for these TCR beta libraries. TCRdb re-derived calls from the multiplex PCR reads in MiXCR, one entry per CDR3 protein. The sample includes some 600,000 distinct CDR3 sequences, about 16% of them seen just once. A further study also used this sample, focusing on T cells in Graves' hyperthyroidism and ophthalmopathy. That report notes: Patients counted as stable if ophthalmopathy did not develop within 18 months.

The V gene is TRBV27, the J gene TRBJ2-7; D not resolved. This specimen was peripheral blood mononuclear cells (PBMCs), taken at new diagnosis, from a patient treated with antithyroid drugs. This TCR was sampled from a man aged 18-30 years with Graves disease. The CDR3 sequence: CASSLVQNYEQYF. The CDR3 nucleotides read TGTGCCAGCAGTTTGGTACAAAACTACGAGCAGTACTTC.